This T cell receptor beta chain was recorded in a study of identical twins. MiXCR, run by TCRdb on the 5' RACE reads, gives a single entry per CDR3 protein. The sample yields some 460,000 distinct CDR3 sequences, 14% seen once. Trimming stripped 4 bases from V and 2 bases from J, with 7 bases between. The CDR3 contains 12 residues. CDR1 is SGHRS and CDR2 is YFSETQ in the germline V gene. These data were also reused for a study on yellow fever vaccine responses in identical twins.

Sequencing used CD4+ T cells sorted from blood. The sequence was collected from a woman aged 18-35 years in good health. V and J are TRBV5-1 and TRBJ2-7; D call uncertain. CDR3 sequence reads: CASSPDAYEQYF. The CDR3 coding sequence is TGCGCCAGCAGCCCGGACGCCTACGAGCAGTACTTC.